This entry is about one T cell receptor (beta chain). In the authors' methods: Cell counts per sample came from amplifying reference gene primers. Clones were read by immunoSEQ multiplex PCR, and TCRdb kept only the in-frame ones, dropping some. From that table come the V and J calls and clone size; the DNA was used to work out D and trimming. The repertoire has approximately 280,000 clones, about 89% of them found once; the top ten carry about an eighth. These data come from a study of blood T cell repertoires in COVID-19. Study summary: Sites across the United States, Italy and Spain contributed samples from acute and convalescent COVID-19. PBMCs, B-cell-depleted T cells, or T cells were the source of the cDNA or gDNA that made up the material.

V dropped 1 base and J dropped 4 bases, with 10 bases sitting between them. The CDR3 runs 13 residues. Germline CDR1 SQVTM, CDR2 ANQGSEA. The TCR comes from a woman aged 55-70 years with acute or convalescent COVID-19. Sequencing was performed on peripheral blood. This chain connects TRBV29-1 to TRBJ1-1, with D unresolved. CDR3: CSVEVGGSTEAFF. DNA of the CDR3: TGCAGCGTTGAAGTGGGAGGGAGCACTGAAGCTTTCTTT.